This T cell receptor (beta chain) was recovered during a study of Ad26.COV2.S vaccination and SARS-CoV-2 variants. Per the germline V gene, CDR1 is MNHEY and CDR2 is SVGAGI. V gave up 3 bases and J gave up 4 bases; unmatched junction bases: 7. The CDR3 sequence is 16 residues long. As to treatment: about 20 received Ad26.COV2.S at low or high dose, single or two shots; five or six received placebo; per-sample allocation not given. Collection of samples fell on day 63 after the first vaccine or placebo injection. The table came from immunoSEQ multiplex PCR; TCRdb's copy has only in-frame clones and leaves some out. This sample has approximately 420,000 clones, with about 85% found just once.

This clonotype was obtained from a person between 18 and 60 years old who received the Ad26.COV2.S COVID-19 vaccine or a placebo. The starting material was peripheral blood, obtained in a trial of Ad26.COV2.S vaccine versus placebo. The V gene is TRBV6-5, the J gene TRBJ2-1, with 9 bases fitting TRBD1. The CDR3 loop reads CASSYRGTGQYNEQFF. The CDR3 coding sequence is TGTGCCAGCAGTTATAGGGGGACAGGGCAATACAATGAGCAGTTCTTC.